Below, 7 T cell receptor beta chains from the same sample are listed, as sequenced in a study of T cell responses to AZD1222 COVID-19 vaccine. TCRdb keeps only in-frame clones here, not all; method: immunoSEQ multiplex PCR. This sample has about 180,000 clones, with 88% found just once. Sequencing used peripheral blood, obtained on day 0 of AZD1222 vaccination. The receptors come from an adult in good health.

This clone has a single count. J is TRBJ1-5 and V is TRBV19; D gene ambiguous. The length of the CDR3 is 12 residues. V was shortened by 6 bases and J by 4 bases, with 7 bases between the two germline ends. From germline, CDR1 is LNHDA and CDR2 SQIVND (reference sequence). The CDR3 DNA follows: TGTGCCAGTAGAACGGGAAATCAGCCCCAGCATTTT. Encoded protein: CASRTGNQPQHF.

CDR3: CASSNRAGYYNEQFF. The CDR3 DNA reads TGTGCCAGTAGTAATCGAGCGGGATACTACAATGAGCAGTTCTTC. The rearrangement uses TRBV19 and TRBJ2-1; 7 bases fit TRBD2. The CDR3 spans 15 residues. Per germline, CDR1 LNHDA and CDR2 SQIVND (reference sequence). Trimming took 4 bases from V and 3 from J; bases not matched to a gene: 6.

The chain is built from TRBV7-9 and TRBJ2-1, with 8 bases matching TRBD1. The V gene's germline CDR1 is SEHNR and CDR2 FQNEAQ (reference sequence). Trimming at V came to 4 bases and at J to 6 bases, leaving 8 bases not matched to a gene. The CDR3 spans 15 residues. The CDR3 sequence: CASSSQGQDSNEQFF. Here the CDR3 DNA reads TGTGCCAGCAGCTCCCAGGGACAGGATTCCAATGAGCAGTTCTTC.

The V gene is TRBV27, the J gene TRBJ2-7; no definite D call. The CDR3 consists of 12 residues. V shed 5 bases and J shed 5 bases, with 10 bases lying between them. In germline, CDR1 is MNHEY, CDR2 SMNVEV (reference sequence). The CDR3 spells CASSALGNEQYF. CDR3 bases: TGTGCCAGCAGTGCCCTAGGGAACGAGCAGTACTTC.

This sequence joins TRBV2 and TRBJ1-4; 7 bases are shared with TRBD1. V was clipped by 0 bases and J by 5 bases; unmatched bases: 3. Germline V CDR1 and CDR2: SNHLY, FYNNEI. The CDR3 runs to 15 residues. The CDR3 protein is CASSEAEGGNEKLFF. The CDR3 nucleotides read TGTGCCAGCAGTGAAGCGGAAGGGGGCAATGAAAAACTGTTTTTT.

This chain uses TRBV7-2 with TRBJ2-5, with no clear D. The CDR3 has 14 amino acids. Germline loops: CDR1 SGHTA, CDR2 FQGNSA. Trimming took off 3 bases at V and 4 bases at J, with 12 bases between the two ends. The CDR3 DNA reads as TGTGCCAGCAGCTTTCACGGGCTTGGAGAGACCCAGTACTTC. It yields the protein CASSFHGLGETQYF.

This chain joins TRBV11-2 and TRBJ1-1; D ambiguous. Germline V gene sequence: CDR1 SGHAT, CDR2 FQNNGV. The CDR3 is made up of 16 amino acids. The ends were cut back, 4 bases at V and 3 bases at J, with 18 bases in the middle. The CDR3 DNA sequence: TGTGCCAGCAGCTCGGGCCCGGGCCGCGGGGACACTGAAGCTTTCTTT. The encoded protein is CASSSGPGRGDTEAFF.